One and the same sample provided the 8 T cell receptor beta chains below, sequenced in a study of T cell responses to AZD1222 COVID-19 vaccine. Profiled with immunoSEQ multiplex PCR; TCRdb holds only in-frame clones, not every one. The table lists roughly 170,000 clones, approximately 86% of them singletons. The material sequenced was peripheral blood, taken on day 0 of AZD1222 vaccination. These receptors originate from an adult in good health.

This chain links TRBV5-4 with TRBJ1-1; TRBD1 might be the D (6 bases). The CDR3 loop spans 13 amino acids. CDR1 is SGHNT, CDR2 YYREEE, per germline (reference sequence). V was pared by 2 bases and J by 4 bases, with 9 bases between. CDR3 sequence (DNA): TGTGCCAGCAGCTTCCAGGGGATCACTGAAGCTTTCTTT. This sequence encodes CASSFQGITEAFF.

The chain couples TRBV6-2 or TRBV6-3 to TRBJ2-3; D is possibly TRBD2 (6 bases). This CDR3 is 15 amino acids long. Germline loops: CDR1 MNHEY, CDR2 SVGEGT. V lost 4 bases to trimming and J lost 5 bases, with 16 bases between them. In DNA, the CDR3 is TGTGCCAGCAGTTTAACGCGGGACTCCCGAGATACGCAGTATTTT. As protein: CASSLTRDSRDTQYF.

The V call is TRBV28, the J call TRBJ1-2; possible D gene TRBD1, 5 bases. Germline V gene sequence: CDR1 MDHEN, CDR2 SYDVKM. V was clipped by 2 bases and J by 4 bases, with 8 bases between them. The CDR3 is made up of 13 amino acids. The CDR3 reads CASSLKGSYGYTF. CDR3 nucleotides: TGTGCCAGCAGTTTAAAGGGGAGCTATGGCTACACCTTC.

In DNA form, the CDR3 reads TGTGCCAGCAGTTTAAGGGGAGGGGATCAGCCCCAGCATTTT. This codes for CASSLRGGDQPQHF. The V call is TRBV27, the J call TRBJ1-5, with D possibly being TRBD1 (5 bases). CDR1 and CDR2 (germline): MNHEY, SMNVEV (reference sequence). The CDR3 loop spans 14 amino acids. V was shortened by 2 bases and J by 5 bases, with 10 bases between the two germline ends.

This chain uses TRBV11-2 with TRBJ1-1, with D unclear. Trimming took 3 bases from V and 0 from J, leaving 11 bases between them. The CDR3 runs to 15 residues. Germline lookup yields CDR1 SGHAT and CDR2 FQNNGV. CDR3 protein: CASSFRRTMNTEAFF. The CDR3 DNA reads as TGTGCCAGCAGCTTTAGACGGACCATGAACACTGAAGCTTTCTTT.

In its sample, this clone was seen a few times. The rearrangement uses TRBV6-6 and TRBJ1-1; D uncertain. Germline V gene lookup returns CDR1 MNHNY and CDR2 SVGAGI (reference sequence). The CDR3 is 14 residues long. V lost 0 bases, J lost 11 bases, and 16 bases lay in between. The DNA of the CDR3 is TGTGCCAGCAGTTACTCGAAAAGCGATCCCCAGGCTTTCTTT. It encodes CASSYSKSDPQAFF.

V gene TRBV28 combines with J gene TRBJ1-6; D uncertain. The CDR3 has 14 amino acids. Trimming stripped 3 bases from V and 9 bases from J, with 12 bases between. Germline V gives CDR1 MDHEN, CDR2 SYDVKM. DNA for the CDR3: TGTGCCAGCAGTTTCTGGGGATCGTCTTCACCCCTCCACTTT. It codes for CASSFWGSSSPLHF. The full variable domain, its missing parts supplied by reference TRBV28 and TRBJ1-6, is DVKVTQSSRYLVKRTGEKVFLECVQDMDHENMFWYRQDPGLGLRLIYFSYDVKMKEKGDIPEGYSVSREKKERFSLILESASTNQTSMYLCASSFWGSSSPLHFGNGTRLTVT.

This clone was seen a few times. The rearrangement links TRBV6-5 to TRBJ2-7, with a possible D match to TRBD1 (6 bases). Per germline, CDR1 MNHEY and CDR2 SVGAGI. The CDR3 contains 12 residues. The ends were cut back, 7 bases at V and 7 bases at J, with 14 bases in the middle. Here the CDR3 reads CASNTNRVEQYF. The CDR3 coding sequence is TGTGCCAGCAATACGAACAGGGTGGAGCAGTACTTC.